This T cell receptor beta chain was sequenced during a study of T cells after posttransplantation cyclophosphamide. V was trimmed by 0 bases and J by 4 bases, leaving 6 bases between them. CDR1 and CDR2 from the germline V gene are SGHRS and YFSETQ. The CDR3 is 13 residues long. Study findings and constraints: Later blood repertoires were often dominated by clones from the donor CD8+ memory compartment. Recipient CMV seropositivity and CMV reactivation strongly tracked TRB clonality. Blood and skin or GI T cell repertoires showed limited TRB overlap.

Of note for this clone: Its antigen remains unknown.

Controls had myeloablative marrow grafts with methotrexate and calcineurin inhibitor, sampled at 1 year. Measured with immunoSEQ multiplex PCR; TCRdb has only the in-frame clones, and not every one. Of about 21,000 clones in the sample, 75% to 90% were seen once. The receptor was derived from a female patient younger than 45 who received an allogeneic stem cell transplant from an unrelated donor, was CMV-positive, and had acute and chronic GVHD. The graft donor may have contributed some T cells. The sample consisted of PBMCs, taken less than 400 days after allogeneic stem cell transplant with calcineurin inhibitor and methotrexate. This sequence joins TRBV5-1 and TRBJ2-3, with D possibly TRBD2 on 5 matching bases. In DNA form, the CDR3 reads TGCGCCAGCAGCTTGGCCGGGGCAGATACGCAGTATTTT. It translates to CASSLAGADTQYF.